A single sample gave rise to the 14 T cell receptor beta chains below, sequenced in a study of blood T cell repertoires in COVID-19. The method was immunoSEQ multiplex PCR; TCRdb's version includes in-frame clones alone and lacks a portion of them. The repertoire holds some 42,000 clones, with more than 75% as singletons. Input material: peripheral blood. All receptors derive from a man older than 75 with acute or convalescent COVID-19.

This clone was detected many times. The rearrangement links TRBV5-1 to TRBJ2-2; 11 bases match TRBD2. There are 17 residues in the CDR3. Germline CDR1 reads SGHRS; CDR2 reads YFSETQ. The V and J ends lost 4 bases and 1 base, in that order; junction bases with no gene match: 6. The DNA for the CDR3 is TGCGCCAGCAGCCCGGGAGGGACTAGCGGGAACACCGGGGAGCTGTTTTTT. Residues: CASSPGGTSGNTGELFF.

CDR3 sequence: CASSPPDNSPLHF. For the CDR3, the DNA is TGTGCCAGCTCACCACCCGATAATTCACCCCTCCACTTT. The V call is TRBV18, the J call TRBJ1-6; D gene ambiguous. The CDR3 is 13 residues long. Germline assignment: CDR1 KGHSH and CDR2 LQKENI. The germline V and J ends were trimmed by 0 bases and 5 bases, with 2 bases remaining between them.

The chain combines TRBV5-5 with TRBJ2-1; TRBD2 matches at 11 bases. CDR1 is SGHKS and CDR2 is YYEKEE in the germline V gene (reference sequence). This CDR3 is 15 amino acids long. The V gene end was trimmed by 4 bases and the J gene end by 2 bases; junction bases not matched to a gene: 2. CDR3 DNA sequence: TGTGCCAGCAGCCCTAGCGGGGGGACCTACAATGAGCAGTTCTTC. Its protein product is CASSPSGGTYNEQFF.

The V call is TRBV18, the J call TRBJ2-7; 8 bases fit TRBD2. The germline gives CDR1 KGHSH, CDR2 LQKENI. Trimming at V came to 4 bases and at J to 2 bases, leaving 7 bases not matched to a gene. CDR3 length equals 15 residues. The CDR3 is CASSRGSGATYEQYF. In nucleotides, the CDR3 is TGTGCCAGCTCACGGGGTAGCGGGGCAACCTACGAGCAGTACTTC.

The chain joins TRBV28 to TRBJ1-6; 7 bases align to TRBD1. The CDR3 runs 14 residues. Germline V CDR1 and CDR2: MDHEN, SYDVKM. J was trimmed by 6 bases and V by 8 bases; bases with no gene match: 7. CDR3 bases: TGTGCCAGCCGGCCGGGACAGATTAATTCACCCCTCCACTTT. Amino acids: CASRPGQINSPLHF.

The CDR3 coding sequence is TGTGCCAGCAGCTTAGGTAGCTCTGGGGCCAACGTCCTGACTTTC. This gives the protein CASSLGSSGANVLTF. V is TRBV7-3 and J is TRBJ2-6; D is uncertain. V lost 2 bases and J lost 0, with 5 bases in between. The germline CDR1 and CDR2 sequences are SGHTA and FQGTGA. The CDR3 runs 15 residues.

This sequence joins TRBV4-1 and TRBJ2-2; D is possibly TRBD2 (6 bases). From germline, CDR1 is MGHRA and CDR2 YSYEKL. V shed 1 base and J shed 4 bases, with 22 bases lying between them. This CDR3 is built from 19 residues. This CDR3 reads CASSQGLASGRRGTGELFF. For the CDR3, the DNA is TGCGCCAGCAGCCAAGGTTTGGCCTCAGGGAGGAGGGGCACCGGGGAGCTGTTTTTT.

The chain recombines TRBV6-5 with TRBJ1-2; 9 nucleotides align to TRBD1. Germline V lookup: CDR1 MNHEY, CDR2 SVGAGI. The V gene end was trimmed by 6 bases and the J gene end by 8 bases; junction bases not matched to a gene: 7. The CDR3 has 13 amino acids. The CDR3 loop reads CASSLQGARGYTF. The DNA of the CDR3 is TGTGCCAGCAGCTTACAGGGGGCGCGAGGCTACACCTTC.

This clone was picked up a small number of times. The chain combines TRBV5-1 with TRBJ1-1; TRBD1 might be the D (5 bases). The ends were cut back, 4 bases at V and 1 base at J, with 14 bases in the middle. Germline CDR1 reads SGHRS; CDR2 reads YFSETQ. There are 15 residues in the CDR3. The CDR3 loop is CASSNTQGGNTEAFF. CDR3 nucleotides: TGCGCCAGCAGCAACACCCAGGGAGGGAACACTGAAGCTTTCTTT.

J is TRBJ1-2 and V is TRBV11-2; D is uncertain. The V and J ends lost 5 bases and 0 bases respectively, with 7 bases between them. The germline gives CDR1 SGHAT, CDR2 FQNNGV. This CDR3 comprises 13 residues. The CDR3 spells CASSLPPNYGYTF. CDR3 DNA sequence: TGTGCCAGCAGCCTCCCCCCTAACTATGGCTACACCTTC.

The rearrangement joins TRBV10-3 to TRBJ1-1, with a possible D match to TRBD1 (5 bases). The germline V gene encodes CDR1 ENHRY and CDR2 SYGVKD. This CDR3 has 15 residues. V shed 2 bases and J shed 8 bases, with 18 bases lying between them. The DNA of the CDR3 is TGTGCCATCAGTGAGGGGACGGGTGCGGCGGGAGAAGCTTTCTTT. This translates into CAISEGTGAAGEAFF.

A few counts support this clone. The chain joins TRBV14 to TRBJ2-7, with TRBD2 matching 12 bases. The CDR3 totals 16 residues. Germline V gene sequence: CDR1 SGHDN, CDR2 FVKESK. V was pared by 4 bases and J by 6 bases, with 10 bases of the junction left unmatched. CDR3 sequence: CASSRMTSGSQSEQYF. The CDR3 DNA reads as TGTGCCAGCAGCCGCATGACTAGCGGGAGTCAAAGCGAGCAGTACTTC.

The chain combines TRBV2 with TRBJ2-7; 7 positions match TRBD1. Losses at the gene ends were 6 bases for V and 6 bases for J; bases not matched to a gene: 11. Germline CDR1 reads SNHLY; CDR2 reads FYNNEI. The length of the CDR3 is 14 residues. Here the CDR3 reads CASSDRAAVGEQYF. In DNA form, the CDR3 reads TGTGCCAGCAGCGACAGGGCGGCGGTGGGCGAGCAGTACTTC. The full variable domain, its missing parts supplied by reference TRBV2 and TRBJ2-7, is EPEVTQTPSHQVTQMGQEVILRCVPISNHLYFYWYRQILGQKVEFLVSFYNNEISEKSEIFDDQFSVERPDGSNFTLKIRSTKLEDSAMYFCASSDRAAVGEQYFGPGTRLTVT.

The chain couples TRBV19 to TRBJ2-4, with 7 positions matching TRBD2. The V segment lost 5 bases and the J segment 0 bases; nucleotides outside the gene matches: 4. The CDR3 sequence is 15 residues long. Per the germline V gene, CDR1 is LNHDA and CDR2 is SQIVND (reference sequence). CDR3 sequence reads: CASSVGGVAKNIQYF. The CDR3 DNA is TGTGCCAGTAGTGTGGGGGGGGTAGCCAAAAACATTCAGTACTTC.